This TCR beta chain was profiled in a study of T cell changes during pregnancy in multiple sclerosis. TCRdb's table, derived via immunoSEQ multiplex PCR, lists solely in-frame clones and lacks some. The sample gives 35,000 or so clones, just over 90% of which show up once; 0.4% to 0.6% is in the top ten. The germline V gene encodes CDR1 SGHTA and CDR2 FQGTGA. CDR3 length: 14 residues. The V segment lost 6 bases and the J segment 1 base; nucleotides outside the gene matches: 3. Sequencing was performed on CD4+ T cells from peripheral blood mononuclear cells, taken after pregnancy. This receptor was identified in a female donor with multiple sclerosis, enrolled in a pregnancy study. The chain is built from TRBV7-3 and TRBJ2-4, with 7 bases identical to TRBD1. The CDR3 DNA sequence: TGTGCCAGCAGTTCGGACAGGGCCAAAAACATTCAGTACTTC. It is translated as CASSSDRAKNIQYF.